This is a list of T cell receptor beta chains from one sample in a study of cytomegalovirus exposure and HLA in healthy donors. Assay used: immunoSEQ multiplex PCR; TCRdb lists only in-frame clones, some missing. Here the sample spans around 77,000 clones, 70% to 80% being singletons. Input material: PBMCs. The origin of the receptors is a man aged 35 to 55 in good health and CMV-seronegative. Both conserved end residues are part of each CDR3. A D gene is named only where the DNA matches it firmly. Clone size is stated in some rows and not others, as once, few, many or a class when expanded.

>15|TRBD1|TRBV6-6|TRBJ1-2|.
TGTGCCAGCAGTTTTGGGGGGACAGTAGCGTATGGCTACACCTTC
CASSFGGTVAYGYTF
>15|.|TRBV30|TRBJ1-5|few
TGTGCCTGGAGTTTTGGGCACGGTCTGGCCGAGCCCCAGCATTTT
CAWSFGHGLAEPQHF
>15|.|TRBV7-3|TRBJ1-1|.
TGTGCCAGCAGCTTAAACTTTGCAGGGAACACTGAAGCTTTCTTT
CASSLNFAGNTEAFF
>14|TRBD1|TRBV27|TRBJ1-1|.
TGTGCCAGCACCCAAGCGACAGGGGGCCTAGAAGCTTTCTTT
CASTQATGGLEAFF
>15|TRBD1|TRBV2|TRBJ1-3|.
TGTGCCAGCAGTCCCGGGACAGGGTCTGGAAACACCATATATTTT
CASSPGTGSGNTIYF
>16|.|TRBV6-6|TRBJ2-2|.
TGTGCCAGCAGACCACCACGGGGGGCAGGGACCGGGGAGCTGTTTTTT
CASRPPRGAGTGELFF
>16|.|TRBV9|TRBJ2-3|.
TGTGCCAGCAGCGTAGTACCAAGCGGACGCACAGATACGCAGTATTTT
CASSVVPSGRTDTQYF
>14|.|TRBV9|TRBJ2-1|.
TGTGCCAGCAGCCCCTGGGAAGGGGACAATGAGCAGTTCTTC
CASSPWEGDNEQFF
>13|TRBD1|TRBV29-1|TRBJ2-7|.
TGCAGCGTTTCCCGGGACAGGGGATACGAGCAGTACTTC
CSVSRDRGYEQYF
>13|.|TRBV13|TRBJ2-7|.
TGTGCCAGCAGCTCGACTTATACCTACGAGCAGTACTTC
CASSSTYTYEQYF
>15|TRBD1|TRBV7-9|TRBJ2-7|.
TGTGCCAGCAGCAACGGACAGGGGGAAGTGTACGAGCAGTACTTC
CASSNGQGEVYEQYF
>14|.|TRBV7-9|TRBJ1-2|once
TGTGCCAGCAGCTTAGGCTCGGTCGACTATGGCTACACCTTC
CASSLGSVDYGYTF
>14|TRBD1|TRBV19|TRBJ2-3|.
TGTGCCAGTACCCTGACAGGGTGGGCAGATACGCAGTATTTT
CASTLTGWADTQYF
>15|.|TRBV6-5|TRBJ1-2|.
TGTGCCAGCAGTTCCCTGACAGGAGCTAACTATGGCTACACCTTC
CASSSLTGANYGYTF
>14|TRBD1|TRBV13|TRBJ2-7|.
TGTGCCAGCAGCTGGACAGGGACCGTCTACGAGCAGTACTTC
CASSWTGTVYEQYF
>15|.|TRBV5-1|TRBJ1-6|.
TGCGCCAGCAGCTTGTTAACACAGGGTTCGCCACCCCTCCACTTT
CASSLLTQGSPPLHF
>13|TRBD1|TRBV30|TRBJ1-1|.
TGTGCCTGGAGTCCAGGGACAGACCGGAGGGATTTCTTT
CAWSPGTDRRDFF
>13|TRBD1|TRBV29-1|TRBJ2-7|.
TGCAGCGTTGCCGGGACAGCGGACTACGAGCAGTACTTC
CSVAGTADYEQYF
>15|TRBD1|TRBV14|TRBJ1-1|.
TGTGCCAGCAGCCCCCTGGACAGGGAGGGCACTGAAGCTTTCTTT
CASSPLDREGTEAFF
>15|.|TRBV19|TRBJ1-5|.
TGTGCCAGTAGACAGACACTTTTGGGCAATCAGCCCCAGCATTTT
CASRQTLLGNQPQHF
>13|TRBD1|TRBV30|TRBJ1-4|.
TGTGCCTGGACCCGACGGGACAGGGTTAAACTGTTTTTT
CAWTRRDRVKLFF
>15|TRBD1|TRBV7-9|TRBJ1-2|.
TGTGCCAGCAGTTTATCCGGGACAGACCTCTATGGCTACACCTTC
CASSLSGTDLYGYTF
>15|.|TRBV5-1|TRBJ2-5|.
TGCGCCAGCAGTCCCGGGATAGGGCCTGGAGAGACCCAGTACTTC
CASSPGIGPGETQYF
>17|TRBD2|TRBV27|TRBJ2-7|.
TGTGCCAGCAGTTTAATCCCTAGCGGGGGGGCTGGCTACGAGCAGTACTTC
CASSLIPSGGAGYEQYF
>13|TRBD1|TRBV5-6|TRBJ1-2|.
TGTGCCAGCAGTGAACAGGGGCTGTATGGCTACACCTTC
CASSEQGLYGYTF
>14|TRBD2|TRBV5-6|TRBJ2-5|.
TGTGCCAGCGGTACTAGCGGGGGGGTTGGGACCCAGTACTTC
CASGTSGGVGTQYF
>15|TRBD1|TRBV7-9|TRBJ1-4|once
TGTGCCAGCAGCTTCGACAGGGGGCGCGGTGAAAAACTGTTTTTT
CASSFDRGRGEKLFF
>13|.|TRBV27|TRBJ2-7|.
TGTGCCAGCAGTTTAACTCGCTCCTACGAGCAGTACTTC
CASSLTRSYEQYF
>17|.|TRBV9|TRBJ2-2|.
TGTGCCAGCAGCACTCGAGGGGGGGATCGGAACACCGGGGAGCTGTTTTTT
CASSTRGGDRNTGELFF
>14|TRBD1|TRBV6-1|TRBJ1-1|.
TGTGCCAGCAGTGAAGTGGGGACAGGGTCCGTAGCTTTCTTT
CASSEVGTGSVAFF
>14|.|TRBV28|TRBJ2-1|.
TGTGCCAGCAGTTTAGGAGGGGCCCGAAATGAGCAGTTCTTC
CASSLGGARNEQFF
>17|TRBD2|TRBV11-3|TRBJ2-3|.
TGTGCCAGCAGCCCCCGGACTGGCGGGGGGGCCCCAGATACGCAGTATTTT
CASSPRTGGGAPDTQYF
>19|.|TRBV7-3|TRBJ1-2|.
TGTGCCAGCACATTATGGCCCTCAGGGGCTACATCAGGGAGCTATGGCTACACCTTC
CASTLWPSGATSGSYGYTF
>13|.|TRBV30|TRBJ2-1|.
TGTGCCTGGAGCCGACTTTCCTACAATGAGCAGTTCTTC
CAWSRLSYNEQFF
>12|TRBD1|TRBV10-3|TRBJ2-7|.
TGTGCCATCAGGGGACAGGGCTACGAGCAGTACTTC
CAIRGQGYEQYF
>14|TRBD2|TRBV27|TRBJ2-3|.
TGTGCCAGCGCACTAGCGGGAAACACAGATACGCAGTATTTT
CASALAGNTDTQYF
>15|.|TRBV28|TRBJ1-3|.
TGTGCCAGCAGTCCCCCGGGGGGTACCGGAAACACCATATATTTT
CASSPPGGTGNTIYF
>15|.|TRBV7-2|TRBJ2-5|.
TGTGCCAGCAGCTTCCAACCGGGGGAGGCAGAGACCCAGTACTTC
CASSFQPGEAETQYF
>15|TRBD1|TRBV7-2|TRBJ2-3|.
TGTGCCAGCAGCCCATGGACAGGTAGCACAGATACGCAGTATTTT
CASSPWTGSTDTQYF
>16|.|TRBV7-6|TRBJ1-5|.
TGTGCCAGCAGCTTAGTCGACAGACATAGCAATCAGCCCCAGCATTTT
CASSLVDRHSNQPQHF
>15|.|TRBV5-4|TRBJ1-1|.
TGTGCCAGCAGCGGAGCGGCGGCGGTGAACACTGAAGCTTTCTTT
CASSGAAAVNTEAFF
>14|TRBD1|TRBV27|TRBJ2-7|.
TGTGCCAGCAGTTCCAGGACAGGGGGCAACGAGCAGTACTTC
CASSSRTGGNEQYF
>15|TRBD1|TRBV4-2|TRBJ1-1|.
TGTGCCAGCAGCCAGGGATTACAGGGGGTGTCAGAAGCTTTCTTT
CASSQGLQGVSEAFF
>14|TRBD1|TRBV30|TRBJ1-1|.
TGTGCCTGGAGAGGGGGACAGGGCTACACTGAAGCTTTCTTT
CAWRGGQGYTEAFF
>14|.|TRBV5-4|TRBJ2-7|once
TGTGCCAGCAGCTTGGTAAGGGACTCCCACGAGCAGTACTTC
CASSLVRDSHEQYF
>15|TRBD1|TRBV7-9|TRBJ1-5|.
TGTTCCAGCAGCCCCTCGAGGGGGCGCAATCAGCCCCAGCATTTT
CSSSPSRGRNQPQHF
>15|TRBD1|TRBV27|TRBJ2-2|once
TGTGCCAGCAGTTCCGGGACAGGGAATACCGGGGAGCTGTTTTTT
CASSSGTGNTGELFF
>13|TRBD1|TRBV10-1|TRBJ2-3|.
TGCGCCAGCAGTGAGTTCCGGGACAGGGATAGGTATTTT
CASSEFRDRDRYF
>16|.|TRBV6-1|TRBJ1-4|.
TGTGCCAGCAGTGAAATCGGGGGGTCAGCTAATGAAAAACTGTTTTTT
CASSEIGGSANEKLFF
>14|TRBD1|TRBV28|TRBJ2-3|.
TGTGCCAGCAGATCCGGGACAGGGTTAAATACGCAGTATTTT
CASRSGTGLNTQYF
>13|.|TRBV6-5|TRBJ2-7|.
TGTGCCAGCAGAGGGACAACCCCCTACGAGCAGTACTTC
CASRGTTPYEQYF
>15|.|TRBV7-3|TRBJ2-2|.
TGTGCCAGCAGCCCTACGTCTCGGGGTGCCGGGGAGCTGTTTTTT
CASSPTSRGAGELFF
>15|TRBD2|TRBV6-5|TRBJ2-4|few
TGTGCCAGCAGTTCCCGGGGGGGGTACAAAAACATTCAGTACTTC
CASSSRGGYKNIQYF